A selection of T cell receptor beta chains follows, all from one sample in a study of blood T cell repertoires in COVID-19. Some clones are missing from TCRdb's copy, which holds only in-frame ones; the method was immunoSEQ multiplex PCR. Here the sample spans 75,000 to 90,000 clones, roughly 80% being singletons. Input material: peripheral blood. These receptors came from a man aged 55 to 70 with COVID-19, enrolled during active disease. The CDR3 runs from the conserved cysteine through the conserved F or W. Each record gives: V gene, D gene, J gene, clone size, CDR3 protein, CDR3 DNA. A D gene is named only where the DNA matches it firmly. A row's size may be missing; if present it is once, few, many or a size class.

V gene: TRBV5-8
D gene: TRBD2
J gene: TRBJ2-7
clone size: -
CDR3 protein: CASSFGLAGDGQYF
CDR3 DNA: TGTGCCAGCAGCTTTGGACTAGCGGGAGATGGGCAGTACTTC

V gene: TRBV5-1
D gene: -
J gene: TRBJ1-3
clone size: -
CDR3 protein: CASSTDGSSGNTIYF
CDR3 DNA: TGCGCCAGCAGCACGGACGGGAGCTCTGGAAACACCATATATTTT

V gene: TRBV6-5
D gene: TRBD1
J gene: TRBJ1-2
clone size: once
CDR3 protein: CASSRGQGVYGYTF
CDR3 DNA: TGTGCCAGCAGCCGAGGACAGGGGGTCTATGGCTACACCTTC

V gene: TRBV10-3
D gene: -
J gene: TRBJ2-7
clone size: -
CDR3 protein: CAISHRDKLYEQYF
CDR3 DNA: TGTGCCATCAGTCACCGGGACAAACTCTACGAGCAGTACTTC

V gene: TRBV6-6
D gene: TRBD1
J gene: TRBJ1-4
clone size: -
CDR3 protein: CASIGTAVNEKLFF
CDR3 DNA: TGTGCCAGCATAGGGACAGCGGTTAATGAAAAACTGTTTTTT

V gene: TRBV3-1/TRBV3-2
D gene: -
J gene: TRBJ1-2
clone size: few
CDR3 protein: CASSQGFEGYTF
CDR3 DNA: TGTGCCAGCAGCCAAGGTTTCGAGGGCTACACCTTC

V gene: TRBV4-3
D gene: TRBD1
J gene: TRBJ2-5
clone size: few
CDR3 protein: CASSQGGTGTQETQYF
CDR3 DNA: TGCGCCAGCAGCCAAGGGGGGACAGGGACACAAGAGACCCAGTACTTC

V gene: TRBV7-9
D gene: -
J gene: TRBJ1-1
clone size: -
CDR3 protein: CASRPISTGNTEAFF
CDR3 DNA: TGTGCCAGCAGACCCATATCTACGGGAAACACTGAAGCTTTCTTT

V gene: TRBV5-1
D gene: TRBD1
J gene: TRBJ1-3
clone size: few
CDR3 protein: CASSLEARGGNTIYF
CDR3 DNA: TGCGCCAGCAGCTTGGAGGCCAGGGGGGGAAACACCATATATTTT

V gene: TRBV11-3
D gene: -
J gene: TRBJ2-3
clone size: -
CDR3 protein: CASSLYREADTQYF
CDR3 DNA: TGTGCCAGCAGCTTATATAGGGAGGCAGATACGCAGTATTTT

V gene: TRBV6-5
D gene: -
J gene: TRBJ2-7
clone size: -
CDR3 protein: CASRGGGGAYEQYF
CDR3 DNA: TGTGCCAGCAGGGGTGGAGGGGGCGCCTACGAGCAGTACTTC

V gene: TRBV4-3
D gene: -
J gene: TRBJ2-2
clone size: few
CDR3 protein: CASSGVGTGELFF
CDR3 DNA: TGCGCCAGCTCCGGGGTAGGAACCGGGGAGCTGTTTTTT

V gene: TRBV19
D gene: TRBD1
J gene: TRBJ1-1
clone size: once
CDR3 protein: CASSFQGDTEAFF
CDR3 DNA: TGTGCCAGTAGTTTTCAGGGGGACACTGAAGCTTTCTTT

V gene: TRBV10-3
D gene: -
J gene: TRBJ1-2
clone size: -
CDR3 protein: CAISDHLAGSTYGYTF
CDR3 DNA: TGTGCCATCAGTGACCACCTCGCCGGGAGCACATATGGCTACACCTTC

V gene: TRBV2
D gene: -
J gene: TRBJ2-2
clone size: -
CDR3 protein: CASEAQNTGELFF
CDR3 DNA: TGTGCCAGCGAGGCTCAGAACACCGGGGAGCTGTTTTTT

V gene: TRBV19
D gene: -
J gene: TRBJ2-2
clone size: -
CDR3 protein: CASTAGPNTGELFF
CDR3 DNA: TGTGCCAGTACAGCGGGTCCGAACACCGGGGAGCTGTTTTTT

V gene: TRBV5-6
D gene: -
J gene: TRBJ1-5
clone size: -
CDR3 protein: CASSSRLDNSNQPQHF
CDR3 DNA: TGTGCCAGCAGCTCACGACTAGATAATAGCAATCAGCCCCAGCATTTT

V gene: TRBV6-5
D gene: -
J gene: TRBJ1-2
clone size: few
CDR3 protein: CASMTRTDYGYTF
CDR3 DNA: TGTGCCAGTATGACAAGGACAGACTATGGCTACACCTTC

V gene: TRBV19
D gene: TRBD1
J gene: TRBJ2-7
clone size: -
CDR3 protein: CASSPGQGRYEQYF
CDR3 DNA: TGTGCCAGTAGTCCTGGACAGGGTAGGTACGAGCAGTACTTC

V gene: TRBV7-9
D gene: TRBD1
J gene: TRBJ1-2
clone size: -
CDR3 protein: CASSRDSNYGYTF
CDR3 DNA: TGTGCCAGCAGCAGGGACAGTAACTATGGCTACACCTTC

V gene: TRBV7-2
D gene: -
J gene: TRBJ1-5
clone size: -
CDR3 protein: CASSLAPGVGQPQHF
CDR3 DNA: TGTGCCAGCAGCTTAGCCCCAGGGGTAGGTCAGCCCCAGCATTTT

V gene: TRBV27
D gene: TRBD2
J gene: TRBJ2-1
clone size: -
CDR3 protein: CASSPWTSGGSNEQFF
CDR3 DNA: TGTGCCAGCAGTCCCTGGACTAGCGGGGGGTCCAATGAGCAGTTCTTC

V gene: TRBV5-1
D gene: TRBD1
J gene: TRBJ1-4
clone size: -
CDR3 protein: CASSTGDRGATNEKLFF
CDR3 DNA: TGCGCCAGCAGCACGGGGGACAGGGGAGCAACTAATGAAAAACTGTTTTTT

V gene: TRBV7-3
D gene: TRBD1
J gene: TRBJ2-2
clone size: -
CDR3 protein: CASGGGQGGTGELFF
CDR3 DNA: TGTGCCAGCGGTGGGGGACAGGGGGGCACCGGGGAGCTGTTTTTT

V gene: TRBV9
D gene: -
J gene: TRBJ1-2
clone size: many
CDR3 protein: CASSGGVKDYGYTF
CDR3 DNA: TGTGCCAGCAGCGGTGGAGTAAAGGACTATGGCTACACCTTC

V gene: TRBV11-3
D gene: -
J gene: TRBJ1-4
clone size: -
CDR3 protein: CASSPSGGEKLFF
CDR3 DNA: TGTGCCAGCAGCCCCTCGGGGGGTGAAAAACTGTTTTTT

V gene: TRBV7-6
D gene: TRBD2
J gene: TRBJ2-5
clone size: -
CDR3 protein: CASSFRIAGGQGQTQYF
CDR3 DNA: TGTGCCAGCAGCTTCCGTATAGCGGGGGGGCAAGGACAGACCCAGTACTTC

V gene: TRBV18
D gene: TRBD1
J gene: TRBJ2-5
clone size: -
CDR3 protein: CASSPAGGRETQYF
CDR3 DNA: TGTGCCAGCTCACCAGCAGGGGGCAGAGAGACCCAGTACTTC